The rows below give T cell receptor beta chains drawn from one sample of a study of blood T cell repertoires in COVID-19. The protocol was immunoSEQ multiplex PCR, while the TCRdb copy is restricted to in-frame clones and leaves out a portion. The table includes 230,000 or so clones, 83% detected once. Sequencing input: peripheral blood. Receptors were obtained from a man in his forties with active or convalescent COVID-19. The CDR3 runs from the conserved cysteine through the conserved F or W. The D gene is left open where the match is weak. Clone size appears in some rows only: once, few, many, or a class for an expanded clone.

v_call	j_call	d_call	cdr3_length	clone_size	cdr3_nt	cdr3_aa
TRBV5-1	TRBJ2-5	-	15	-	TGCGCCAGCAGCAGAGCTACAGGGAACCAAGAGACCCAGTACTTC	CASSRATGNQETQYF
TRBV23-1	TRBJ1-1	-	17	-	TGCGCCAGCAGTCAAATCAACACCTTCCCCTTGAACACTGAAGCTTTCTTT	CASSQINTFPLNTEAFF
TRBV3-1/TRBV3-2	TRBJ2-1	-	14	-	TGTGCCAGCAGCCGAAGCGGAAGACCCAATGAGCAGTTCTTC	CASSRSGRPNEQFF
TRBV4-1	TRBJ1-2	TRBD1	15	few	TGCGCCAGCAGCCAAAACAGGGGGCAGGCCTATGGCTACACCTTC	CASSQNRGQAYGYTF
TRBV7-9	TRBJ2-5	-	15	few	TGTGCCAGCACCCAATCGACAGTATTCCAAGAGACCCAGTACTTC	CASTQSTVFQETQYF
TRBV30	TRBJ1-6	-	16	-	TGTGCCTGGAGTGTACGGGGGACCACCTATAATTCACCCCTCCACTTT	CAWSVRGTTYNSPLHF
TRBV4-2	TRBJ2-5	TRBD2	16	-	TGTGCCAGCAGCCTGACTAGCGGGGGGTTACAAGAGACCCAGTACTTC	CASSLTSGGLQETQYF
TRBV24-1	TRBJ2-3	TRBD1	16	-	TGTGCCACCAGTGAGGGGACAGGAACAATCACAGATACGCAGTATTTT	CATSEGTGTITDTQYF
TRBV6-5	TRBJ2-2	-	16	-	TGTGCCAGCAGTTACTCATCGGGGGTTAACACCGGGGAGCTGTTTTTT	CASSYSSGVNTGELFF
TRBV29-1	TRBJ2-1	-	12	-	TGCAGCGTAGAGAGCTCCTACAATGAGCAGTTCTTC	CSVESSYNEQFF
TRBV7-2	TRBJ2-5	-	16	-	TGTGCCAGCAGCTTAGCGGGCGGGTGGGGCCAAGAGACCCAGTACTTC	CASSLAGGWGQETQYF
TRBV6-4	TRBJ2-3	TRBD2	16	few	TGTGCCAGCAGTGACTCAGCTAGCGGGGGCACAGATACGCAGTATTTT	CASSDSASGGTDTQYF
TRBV19	TRBJ1-5	TRBD1	17	-	TGTGCCAGTAGTACCTCAGCCCAGGGACAGGGAAGTCAGCCCCAGCATTTT	CASSTSAQGQGSQPQHF
TRBV15	TRBJ2-2	-	14	-	TGTGCCACCAGCAGAGCCGAGATCACCGGGGAGCTGTTTTTT	CATSRAEITGELFF
TRBV27	TRBJ1-1	-	13	-	TGTGCCAGCAGTTTACTCAGGGACACTGAAGCTTTCTTT	CASSLLRDTEAFF
TRBV30	TRBJ1-6	-	13	-	TGTGCCTGGAACGGGGGGTTGAATTCACCCCTCCACTTT	CAWNGGLNSPLHF
TRBV7-9	TRBJ2-2	TRBD1	16	-	TGTGCCAGCAGCGGAAAGGGGGCCTCTAACACCGGGGAGCTGTTTTTT	CASSGKGASNTGELFF
TRBV27	TRBJ2-7	-	14	-	TGTGCCAGCAGTTTATCGCCCAGTACCTACGAGCAGTACTTC	CASSLSPSTYEQYF
TRBV29-1	TRBJ2-7	-	13	-	TGCAGCGTTGAAACAGGAACGTCCTACGAGCAGTACTTC	CSVETGTSYEQYF
TRBV9	TRBJ2-1	-	15	once	TGTGCCAGCACCCCTAGCCGCCTCGCCTACAATGAGCAGTTCTTC	CASTPSRLAYNEQFF
TRBV5-1	TRBJ2-7	TRBD1	16	-	TGCGCCAGCAGCCGCGCGGGACAGGGGTCGGTCTACGAGCAGTACTTC	CASSRAGQGSVYEQYF
TRBV6-5	TRBJ1-1	-	14	-	TGTGCCAGCAGTGACTCATCCACAGGGCGAGTATCTTTCTTT	CASSDSSTGRVSFF
TRBV14	TRBJ2-7	TRBD2	16	-	TGTGCCAGCAGCCAAACCGGGACTAGCGGGACCTACGAGCAGTACTTC	CASSQTGTSGTYEQYF
TRBV28	TRBJ1-6	TRBD1	16	-	TGTGCCAGCAGCCTCAGACAGGGGAATCGTAATTCACCCCTCCACTTT	CASSLRQGNRNSPLHF
TRBV9	TRBJ2-3	TRBD2	16	once	TGTGCCAGCAGCGTGGGACTAGCGGGGGGCCGGGATACGCAGTATTTT	CASSVGLAGGRDTQYF
TRBV4-1	TRBJ1-5	TRBD1	15	-	TGCGCCAGCAGCCAACGCGGGACAGGGTATCAGCCCCAGCATTTT	CASSQRGTGYQPQHF
TRBV19	TRBJ1-5	TRBD1	18	-	TGTGCCAGTAGTCCCACCGGGACAGGGGGCGGAAGCAATCAGCCCCAGCATTTT	CASSPTGTGGGSNQPQHF
TRBV7-9	TRBJ1-1	TRBD1	17	-	TGTGCCAGCAGCCCACAGGGACAGACTACCGTGAACACTGAAGCTTTCTTT	CASSPQGQTTVNTEAFF
TRBV18	TRBJ1-5	TRBD1	15	-	TGTGCCAGCTCTTCCGACAGGGCAACCAATCAGCCCCAGCATTTT	CASSSDRATNQPQHF
TRBV24-1	TRBJ1-5	-	13	-	TGTGCCACCGCGATTAATAGCAATCAGCCCCAGCATTTT	CATAINSNQPQHF
TRBV25-1	TRBJ2-1	-	14	-	TGTGCCAGCAGTGGGAGCGGTCCCTACAATGAGCAGTTCTTC	CASSGSGPYNEQFF
TRBV7-2	TRBJ2-5	-	14	-	TGTGCCAGCACGAAAAAGGGCGGGAAGGAGACCCAGTACTTC	CASTKKGGKETQYF
TRBV5-1	TRBJ1-1	TRBD1	16	-	TGCGCCAGCAGCTTCGGACAGGGAAGTCCCGACACTGAAGCTTTCTTT	CASSFGQGSPDTEAFF
TRBV30	TRBJ2-5	TRBD1	13	once	TGTGCCTGGAGGGGCACAGGGGAAGAGACCCAGTACTTC	CAWRGTGEETQYF
TRBV5-1	TRBJ1-1	TRBD1	14	-	TGCGCCAGCAGCCCCCTACCGGGACAGGGGTTAGCTTTCTTT	CASSPLPGQGLAFF
TRBV19	TRBJ2-5	-	14	-	TGTGCCAGTAGTATAGTATCAGGGCTGGAGACCCAGTACTTC	CASSIVSGLETQYF
TRBV18	TRBJ2-5	-	14	-	TGTGCCAGCTCACCACCAAGGGGGCAAGAGACCCAGTACTTC	CASSPPRGQETQYF
TRBV29-1	TRBJ1-3	-	14	few	TGCAGCGTTTTGACAGTTAACTCTGGAAACACCATATATTTT	CSVLTVNSGNTIYF
TRBV23-1	TRBJ1-1	-	14	-	TGCGCCAGCAGTCAATTATGCGGAGTAAGTGAAGCTTTCTTT	CASSQLCGVSEAFF
TRBV10-1	TRBJ2-3	-	12	-	TGCGCCAGCAGTGAAGGGGTGGGATCGCAGTATTTT	CASSEGVGSQYF
TRBV24-1	TRBJ2-5	TRBD1	12	-	TGTGCCACCTCGGACAGGAAAGAGACCCAGTACTTC	CATSDRKETQYF
TRBV5-8	TRBJ1-1	-	15	-	TGTGCCAGCAGCTTGGTGGTCCTAATGAACACTGAAGCTTTCTTT	CASSLVVLMNTEAFF
TRBV6-2/TRBV6-3	TRBJ1-2	TRBD1	17	-	TGTGCCAGCAGTTTGCGGACAGGGGGCGTTTCAAACTATGGCTACACCTTC	CASSLRTGGVSNYGYTF
TRBV7-6	TRBJ1-4	-	12	-	TGTGCCAGCAGCTTGGCTCGTGAAAAACTGTTTTTT	CASSLAREKLFF
TRBV9	TRBJ1-2	-	16	few	TGTGCCAGCAGCGTAGCGTTGGGGGCCGCTAACTATGGCTACACCTTC	CASSVALGAANYGYTF
TRBV18	TRBJ2-2	-	16	-	TGTGCCAGCTCAGGCTACTCGGCGGGGAACACCGGGGAGCTGTTTTTT	CASSGYSAGNTGELFF
TRBV5-1	TRBJ2-1	TRBD1	15	-	TGCGCCAGCAGCACCACAGGGGGAAGGTACAATGAGCAGTTCTTC	CASSTTGGRYNEQFF
TRBV6-5	TRBJ1-4	-	14	-	TGTGCCAGCAGTTACGGTGGAGTGCGTGAAAAACTGTTTTTT	CASSYGGVREKLFF
TRBV7-2	TRBJ2-7	-	14	-	TGTGCCAGCAGCTCCCGACAGGGGAGGGACGAGCAGTACTTC	CASSSRQGRDEQYF
TRBV6-5	TRBJ2-1	TRBD2	15	-	TGTGCCAGCAGTTATCTAGCGGGAGGGAACAATGAGCAGTTCTTC	CASSYLAGGNNEQFF
TRBV21-1	TRBJ1-5	-	18	once	TGTGCCAGCAGCCCTCCCGATACAGGGGATGATAGCAATCAGCCCCAGCATTTT	CASSPPDTGDDSNQPQHF
TRBV10-3	TRBJ1-1	-	13	-	TGTGCCATCCGGACACTCAGGAACACTGAAGCTTTCTTT	CAIRTLRNTEAFF
TRBV18	TRBJ2-7	TRBD2	16	-	TGTGCCAGCTCACCGATTCTAGCGGGAGGGCCCTACGAGCAGTACTTC	CASSPILAGGPYEQYF